These 12 T cell receptor beta chains share one sample of origin, sequenced in a study of shared clonotypes between healthy human individuals. The data were produced by immunoSEQ multiplex PCR, yet TCRdb's version contains in-frame clones alone and is incomplete. The repertoire holds 850,000 to 1,100,000 clones, about 72% seen once, with 0.89% in the top ten. The specimen sequenced was memory CD4+ T cells from PBMCs. Subset denoted: CD45RA-negative fraction. The receptors were sampled from a man younger than 35 in good health. Some clones in this sample may be carry-over from other donors' samples.

The rearrangement links TRBV30 to TRBJ2-4; D is unclear. Germline V gives CDR1 GTSNPN, CDR2 SVGIG (reference sequence). This CDR3 has 14 residues. Trimming cost V 2 bases and J 0 bases, with 8 bases left between them. In nucleotides, the CDR3 is TGTGCCTGGAGTAGCCTGGGAGCCAAAAACATTCAGTACTTC. It encodes CAWSSLGAKNIQYF. Filled out from reference TRBV30 and TRBJ2-4, the complete variable domain reads SQTIHQWPATLVQPVGSPLSLECTVEGTSNPNLYWYRQAAGRGLQLLFYSVGIGQISSEVPQNLSASRPQDRQFILSSKKLLLSDSGFYLCAWSSLGAKNIQYFGAGTRLSVL.

This clone was seen only once. This rearrangement joins TRBV7-3 to TRBJ2-3; tentatively, D is TRBD2 (6 bases). The CDR3 covers 13 residues. The germline V gene encodes CDR1 SGHTA and CDR2 FQGTGA. The V and J ends lost 5 bases and 7 bases respectively, with 13 bases between them. The CDR3 sequence is CASSPGTPNTQYF. CDR3 DNA: TGTGCCAGCAGCCCTGGGACTCCAAATACGCAGTATTTT.

The CDR3 loop reads CASSSDRGFSNQPQHF. The CDR3 region has the DNA TGTGCCAGCAGTTCCGACAGGGGTTTCAGCAATCAGCCCCAGCATTTT. The chain has TRBV27 and TRBJ1-5; the match to TRBD1 covers 8 bases. Germline loops: CDR1 MNHEY, CDR2 SMNVEV (reference sequence). With V trimmed by 4 bases and J by 1 base, 6 bases remained unmatched. The CDR3 totals 16 residues.

The genes are TRBV7-9 and TRBJ2-7; perhaps TRBD1 as D (6 bases). V lost 4 bases to trimming and J lost 0 bases, with 10 bases between them. The length of the CDR3 is 14 residues. From germline, CDR1 is SEHNR and CDR2 FQNEAQ (reference sequence). The CDR3, as DNA: TGTGCCAGCAGCTCTGCAGGGGACTCCTACGAGCAGTACTTC. Translating it yields CASSSAGDSYEQYF.

Only a few counts were recorded for this clone. The rearrangement links TRBV9 to TRBJ2-1, with 7 nucleotides matching TRBD2. The CDR3 length is 16 residues. J was trimmed by 7 bases and V by 3 bases; bases with no gene match: 13. Germline loops: CDR1 SGDLS, CDR2 YYNGEE. The chain's CDR3 is CASSAPAGGRDNEQFF. In DNA, the CDR3 is TGTGCCAGCAGCGCCCCCGCGGGCGGGAGAGATAATGAGCAGTTCTTC. Variable domain in full (rest from reference TRBV9 and TRBJ2-1): DSGVTQTPKHLITATGQRVTLRCSPRSGDLSVYWYQQSLDQGLQFLIQYYNGEERAKGNILERFSAQQFPDLHSELNLSSLELGDSALYFCASSAPAGGRDNEQFFGPGTRLTVL.

This clone was seen ten or more times. The V and J genes are TRBV30 and TRBJ1-1, with D unclear. The V end lost 4 bases, the J end lost 8 bases, and 14 bases lay between the germline ends. The germline V gene has CDR1 GTSNPN and CDR2 SVGIG (reference sequence). The CDR3 extends over 12 amino acids. The CDR3: CAWTRIWGEAFF. The CDR3 DNA is TGTGCCTGGACCCGAATCTGGGGAGAAGCTTTCTTT.

The genes are TRBV19 and TRBJ2-1, with TRBD2 matching 16 bases. CDR3 length: 17 amino acids. V was pared by 5 bases and J by 4 bases, with 5 bases of the junction left unmatched. Germline V gives CDR1 LNHDA, CDR2 SQIVND (reference sequence). The CDR3 nucleotides read TGTGCCAGTAGTCCAGGGACTAGCGGGAGGGGTTACAATGAGCAGTTCTTC. This encodes CASSPGTSGRGYNEQFF.

V usage is TRBV18 and J usage is TRBJ1-5; TRBD1 matches at 9 bases. This CDR3 is 18 amino acids long. The V gene's germline CDR1 is KGHSH and CDR2 LQKENI. Trimming at V came to 3 bases and at J to 6 bases, leaving 15 bases not matched to a gene. The CDR3 here is CASSPASDRGFLSQPQHF. CDR3 coding DNA: TGTGCCAGCTCACCTGCTTCGGACAGGGGATTTTTGAGTCAGCCCCAGCATTTT.

The chain joins TRBV6-6 to TRBJ2-5, with 9 bases lining up with TRBD1. CDR1 and CDR2 (germline): MNHNY, SVGAGI (reference sequence). CDR3 size: 14 residues. The J segment lost 4 bases and the V segment lost 4 bases, leaving 4 bases of the junction unmatched. This CDR3 reads CASSSGTGPETQYF. DNA for the CDR3: TGTGCCAGCAGTTCCGGGACAGGGCCAGAGACCCAGTACTTC.

The J gene is TRBJ1-1, the V gene TRBV20-1; D not certain. The germline CDR1 and CDR2 sequences are DFQATT and SNEGSKA (reference sequence). There are 10 residues in the CDR3. The CDR3 reads CRAGDTEAFF. The CDR3 nucleotides are TGCAGGGCCGGCGACACTGAAGCTTTCTTT.

This clone was seen a few times. The sample has other DNA sequences that encode this CDR3 too. V and J are TRBV2 and TRBJ1-5; D is unresolved. The CDR3 runs 12 residues. The ends were cut back, 6 bases at V and 0 bases at J, with 3 bases in the middle. Per the germline V gene, CDR1 is SNHLY and CDR2 is FYNNEI. The CDR3 DNA reads TGTGCCAGCAGGGATAGCAATCAGCCCCAGCATTTT. It specifies CASRDSNQPQHF.

The V and J genes are TRBV7-2 and TRBJ1-5; 9 nucleotides match TRBD1. Germline values: CDR1 SGHTA, CDR2 FQGNSA. The CDR3 spans 15 residues. Germline trimming cut 5 bases from V and 7 bases from J; bases unmatched to any gene: 9. The chain's CDR3 is CASSKITGGVQPQHF. In DNA, the CDR3 is TGTGCCAGCAGCAAAATAACAGGGGGCGTGCAGCCCCAGCATTTT.